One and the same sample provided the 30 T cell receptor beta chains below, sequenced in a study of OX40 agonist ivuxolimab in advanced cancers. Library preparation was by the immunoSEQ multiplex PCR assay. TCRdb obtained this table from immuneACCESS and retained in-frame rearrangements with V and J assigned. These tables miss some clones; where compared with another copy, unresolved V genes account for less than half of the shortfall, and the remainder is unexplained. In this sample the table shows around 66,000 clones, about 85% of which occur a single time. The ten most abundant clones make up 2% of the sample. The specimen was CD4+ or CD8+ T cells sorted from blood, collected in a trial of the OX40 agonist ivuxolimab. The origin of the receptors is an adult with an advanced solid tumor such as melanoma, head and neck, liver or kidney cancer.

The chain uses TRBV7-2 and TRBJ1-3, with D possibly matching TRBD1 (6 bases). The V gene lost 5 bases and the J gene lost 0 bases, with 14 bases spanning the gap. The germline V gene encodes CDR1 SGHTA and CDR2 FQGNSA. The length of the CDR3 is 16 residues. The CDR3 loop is CASSLQTGLSGNTIYF. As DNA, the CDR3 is TGTGCCAGCAGCCTGCAGACAGGCCTCTCTGGAAACACCATATATTTT.

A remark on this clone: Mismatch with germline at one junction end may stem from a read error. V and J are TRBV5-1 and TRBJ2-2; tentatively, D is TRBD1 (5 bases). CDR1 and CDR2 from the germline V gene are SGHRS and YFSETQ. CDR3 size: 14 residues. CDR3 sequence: CASSWTILTGELFF. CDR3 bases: TGTGCCAGCAGCTGGACAATACTCACCGGGGAGCTGTTTTTT.

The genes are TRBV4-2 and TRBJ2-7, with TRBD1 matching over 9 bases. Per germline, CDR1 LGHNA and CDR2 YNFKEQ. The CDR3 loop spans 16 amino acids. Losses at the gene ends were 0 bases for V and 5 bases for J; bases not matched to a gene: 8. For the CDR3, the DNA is TGTGCCAGCAGCCAAGACGTTGGGACAGGGACCCACGAGCAGTACTTC. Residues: CASSQDVGTGTHEQYF.

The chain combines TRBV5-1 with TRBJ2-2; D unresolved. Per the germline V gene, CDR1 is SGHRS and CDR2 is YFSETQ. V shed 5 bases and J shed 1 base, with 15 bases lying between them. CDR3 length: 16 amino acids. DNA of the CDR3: TGCGCCAGCAGGAAGGCCAGAGAAGGGAACACCGGGGAGCTGTTTTTT. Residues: CASRKAREGNTGELFF.

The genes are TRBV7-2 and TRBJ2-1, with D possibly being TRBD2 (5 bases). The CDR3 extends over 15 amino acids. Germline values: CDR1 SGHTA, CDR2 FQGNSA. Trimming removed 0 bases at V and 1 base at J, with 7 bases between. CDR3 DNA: TGTGCCAGCAGCTTAGCTAGCGCGTCCTACAATGAGCAGTTCTTC. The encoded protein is CASSLASASYNEQFF.

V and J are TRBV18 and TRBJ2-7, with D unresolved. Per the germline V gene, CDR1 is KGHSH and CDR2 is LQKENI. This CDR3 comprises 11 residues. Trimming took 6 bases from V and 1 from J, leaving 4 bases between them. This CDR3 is CASSSSYEQYF. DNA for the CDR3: TGTGCCAGCTCTTCATCCTACGAGCAGTACTTC.

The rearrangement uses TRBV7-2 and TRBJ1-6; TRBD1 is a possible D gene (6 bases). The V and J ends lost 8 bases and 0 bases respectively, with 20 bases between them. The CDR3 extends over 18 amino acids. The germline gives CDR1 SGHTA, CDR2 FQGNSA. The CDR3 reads CASGLSRGMDSYNSPLHF. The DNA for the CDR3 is TGTGCCAGCGGACTCTCGAGGGGGATGGACTCCTATAATTCACCCCTCCACTTT.

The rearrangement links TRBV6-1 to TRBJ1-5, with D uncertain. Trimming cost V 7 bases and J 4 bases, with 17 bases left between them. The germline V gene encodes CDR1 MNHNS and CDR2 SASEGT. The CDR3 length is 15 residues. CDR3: CASTQLQLGNQPQHF. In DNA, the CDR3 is TGTGCCAGCACCCAACTTCAGCTGGGGAATCAGCCCCAGCATTTT.

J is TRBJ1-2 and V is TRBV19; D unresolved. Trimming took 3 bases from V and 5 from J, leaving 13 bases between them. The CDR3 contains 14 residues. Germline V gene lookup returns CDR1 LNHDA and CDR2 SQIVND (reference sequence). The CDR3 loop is CASSILGLVYGYTF. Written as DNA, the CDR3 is TGTGCCAGTAGTATCTTAGGACTGGTATATGGCTACACCTTC.

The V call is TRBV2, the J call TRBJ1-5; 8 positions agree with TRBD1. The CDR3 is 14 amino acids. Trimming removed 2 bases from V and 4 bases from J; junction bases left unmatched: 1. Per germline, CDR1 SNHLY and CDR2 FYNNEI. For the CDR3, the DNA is TGTGCCAGCAGTGAAAGACAGGGGAATCAGCCCCAGCATTTT. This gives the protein CASSERQGNQPQHF. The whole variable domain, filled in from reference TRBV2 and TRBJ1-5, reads EPEVTQTPSHQVTQMGQEVILRCVPISNHLYFYWYRQILGQKVEFLVSFYNNEISEKSEIFDDQFSVERPDGSNFTLKIRSTKLEDSAMYFCASSERQGNQPQHFGDGTRLSIL.

This CDR3 reads CASSLAASVSSGNTIYF. The CDR3 coding sequence is TGCGCCAGCAGCTTGGCCGCTTCGGTGAGCTCTGGAAACACCATATATTTT. This rearrangement joins TRBV5-1 to TRBJ1-3, with no clear D. CDR3 length: 17 amino acids. Germline lookup yields CDR1 SGHRS and CDR2 YFSETQ. Trimming cost V 0 bases and J 0 bases, with 13 bases left between them.

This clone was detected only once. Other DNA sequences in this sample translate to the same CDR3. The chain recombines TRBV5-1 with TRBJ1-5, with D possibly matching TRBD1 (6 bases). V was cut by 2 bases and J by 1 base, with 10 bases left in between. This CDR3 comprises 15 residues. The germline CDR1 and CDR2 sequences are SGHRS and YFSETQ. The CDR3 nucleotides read TGCGCCAGCAGCTTAGAAGGACAGAGCAATCAGCCCCAGCATTTT. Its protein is CASSLEGQSNQPQHF.

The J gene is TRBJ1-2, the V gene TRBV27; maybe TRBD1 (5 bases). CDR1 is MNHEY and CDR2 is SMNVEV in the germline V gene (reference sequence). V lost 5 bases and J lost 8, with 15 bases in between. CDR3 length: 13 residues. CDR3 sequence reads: CASSRSRGDGYTF. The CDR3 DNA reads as TGTGCCAGCAGTAGAAGCCGCGGGGACGGCTACACCTTC.

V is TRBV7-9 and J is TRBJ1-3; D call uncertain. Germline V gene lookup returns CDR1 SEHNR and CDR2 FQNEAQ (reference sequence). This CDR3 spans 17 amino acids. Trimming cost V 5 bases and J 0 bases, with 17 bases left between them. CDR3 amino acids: CASSPVGLGFSGNTIYF. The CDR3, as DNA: TGTGCCAGCAGCCCCGTAGGCCTAGGCTTCTCTGGAAACACCATATATTTT.

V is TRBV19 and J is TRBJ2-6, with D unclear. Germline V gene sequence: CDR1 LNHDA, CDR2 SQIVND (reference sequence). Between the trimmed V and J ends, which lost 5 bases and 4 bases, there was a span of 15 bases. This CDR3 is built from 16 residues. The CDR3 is CASSPKNSLGANVLTF. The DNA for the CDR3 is TGTGCCAGTAGTCCAAAGAACTCTCTGGGGGCCAACGTCCTGACTTTC. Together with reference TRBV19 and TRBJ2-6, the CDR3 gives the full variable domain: DGGITQSPKYLFRKEGQNVTLSCEQNLNHDAMYWYRQDPGQGLRLIYYSQIVNDFQKGDIAEGYSVSREKKESFPLTVTSAQKNPTAFYLCASSPKNSLGANVLTFGAGSRLTVL.

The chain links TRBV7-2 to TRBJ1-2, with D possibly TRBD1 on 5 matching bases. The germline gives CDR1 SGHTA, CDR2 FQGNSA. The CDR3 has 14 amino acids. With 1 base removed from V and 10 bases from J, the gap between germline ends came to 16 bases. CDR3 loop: CASSLDGTQGDYTF. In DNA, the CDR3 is TGTGCCAGCAGCTTAGATGGGACCCAAGGAGACTACACCTTC.

The CDR3 bases are TGCGCCAGCAGCCGGAGCTCCAGTGAGCAGTTCTTC. Protein: CASSRSSSEQFF. V and J are TRBV10-1 and TRBJ2-1; D call uncertain. The CDR3 length is 12 residues. Germline CDR1 reads WNHNN; CDR2 reads SYGVQD (reference sequence). With 6 bases removed from V and 9 bases from J, the gap between germline ends came to 12 bases.

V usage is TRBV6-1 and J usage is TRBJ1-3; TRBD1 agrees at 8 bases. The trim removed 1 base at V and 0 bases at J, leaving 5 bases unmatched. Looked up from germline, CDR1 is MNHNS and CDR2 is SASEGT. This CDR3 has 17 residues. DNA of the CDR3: TGTGCCAGCAGTGAAGATACAGGGGGGCACTCTGGAAACACCATATATTTT. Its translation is CASSEDTGGHSGNTIYF.

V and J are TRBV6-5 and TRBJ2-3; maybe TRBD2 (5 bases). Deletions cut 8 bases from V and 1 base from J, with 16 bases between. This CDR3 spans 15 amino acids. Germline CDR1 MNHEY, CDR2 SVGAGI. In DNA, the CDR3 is TGTGCCAGCTTAGCTATGCGGACTGGCACAGATACGCAGTATTTT. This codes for CASLAMRTGTDTQYF.

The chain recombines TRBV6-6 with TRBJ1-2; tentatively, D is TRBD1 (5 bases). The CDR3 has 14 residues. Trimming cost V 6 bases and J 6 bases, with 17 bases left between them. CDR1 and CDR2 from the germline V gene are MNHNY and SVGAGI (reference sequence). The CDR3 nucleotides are TGTGCCAGCAGGACTTCCGGGGGGGTCAATGGCTACACCTTC. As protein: CASRTSGGVNGYTF.

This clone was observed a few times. Here the CDR3 reads CASSKYKDSNYGYTF. The CDR3 bases are TGTGCCAGCAGTAAATATAAGGACAGTAACTATGGCTACACCTTC. The V and J genes are TRBV6-5 and TRBJ1-2; the D gene is possibly TRBD1 (6 bases). Germline V CDR1 and CDR2: MNHEY, SVGAGI. Trimming shortened V by 5 bases and J by 1 base, and 14 bases separated the two germline ends. The CDR3 totals 15 residues.

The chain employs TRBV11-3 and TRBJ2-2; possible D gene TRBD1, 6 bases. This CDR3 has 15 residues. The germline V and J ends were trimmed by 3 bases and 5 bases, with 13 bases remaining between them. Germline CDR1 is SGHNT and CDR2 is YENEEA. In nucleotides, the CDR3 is TGTGCCAGCAGCTTCGGCAGGGGTGGAACCGGGGAGCTGTTTTTT. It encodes CASSFGRGGTGELFF.

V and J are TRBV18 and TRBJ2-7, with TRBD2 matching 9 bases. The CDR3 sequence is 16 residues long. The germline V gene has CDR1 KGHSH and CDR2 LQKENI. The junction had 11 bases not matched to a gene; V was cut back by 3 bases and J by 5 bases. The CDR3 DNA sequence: TGTGCCAGCTCACCCCGGACGAGGCTAGCGGGGAACGAGCAGTACTTC. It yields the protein CASSPRTRLAGNEQYF. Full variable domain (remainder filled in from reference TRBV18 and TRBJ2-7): NAGVMQNPRHLVRRRGQEARLRCSPMKGHSHVYWYRQLPEEGLKFMVYLQKENIIDESGMPKERFSAEFPKEGPSILRIQQVVRGDSAAYFCASSPRTRLAGNEQYFGPGTRLTVT.

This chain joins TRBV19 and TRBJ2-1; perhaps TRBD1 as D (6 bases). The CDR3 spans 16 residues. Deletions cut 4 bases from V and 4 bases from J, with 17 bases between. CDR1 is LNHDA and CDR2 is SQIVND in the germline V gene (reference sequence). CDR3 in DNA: TGTGCCAGTAGTAAGGAGCGAGCAGGGGCATACAATGAGCAGTTCTTC. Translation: CASSKERAGAYNEQFF.

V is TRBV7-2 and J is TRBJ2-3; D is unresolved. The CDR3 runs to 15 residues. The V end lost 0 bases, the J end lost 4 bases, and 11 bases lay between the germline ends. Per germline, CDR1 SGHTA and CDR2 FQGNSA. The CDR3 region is CASSLAARRSDTQYF. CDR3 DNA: TGTGCCAGCAGCTTAGCGGCGCGAAGGTCAGATACGCAGTATTTT.

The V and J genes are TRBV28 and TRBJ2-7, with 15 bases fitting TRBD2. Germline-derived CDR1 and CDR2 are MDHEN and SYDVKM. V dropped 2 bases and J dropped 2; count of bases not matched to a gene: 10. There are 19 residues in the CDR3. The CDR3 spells CASSLRPGLAGGRTYEQYF. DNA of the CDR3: TGTGCCAGCAGTTTACGCCCGGGACTAGCGGGAGGCCGCACCTACGAGCAGTACTTC. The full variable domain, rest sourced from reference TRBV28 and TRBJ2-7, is DVKVTQSSRYLVKRTGEKVFLECVQDMDHENMFWYRQDPGLGLRLIYFSYDVKMKEKGDIPEGYSVSREKKERFSLILESASTNQTSMYLCASSLRPGLAGGRTYEQYFGPGTRLTVT.

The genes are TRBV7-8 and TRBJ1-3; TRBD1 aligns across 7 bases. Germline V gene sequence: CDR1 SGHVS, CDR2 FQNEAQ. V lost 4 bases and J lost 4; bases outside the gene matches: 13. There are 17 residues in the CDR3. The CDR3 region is CASSSSLGRGDGNTIYF. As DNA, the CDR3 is TGTGCCAGCAGCTCCTCCCTCGGCAGGGGGGACGGAAACACCATATATTTT.

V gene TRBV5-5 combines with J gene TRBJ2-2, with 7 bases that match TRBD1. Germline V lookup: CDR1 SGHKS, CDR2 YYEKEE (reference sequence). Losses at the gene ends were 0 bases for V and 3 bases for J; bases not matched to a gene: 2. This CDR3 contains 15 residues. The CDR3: CASSLGDRDTGELFF. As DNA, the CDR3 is TGTGCCAGCAGCTTGGGCGACAGGGACACCGGGGAGCTGTTTTTT.

CDR3 DNA: TGTGCCAGCCATACAGGGGACTTTATCTACAATGAGCAGTTCTTC. This gives the protein CASHTGDFIYNEQFF. V is TRBV18 and J is TRBJ2-1, with a tentative D call TRBD1 (7 bases). This CDR3 region has 15 residues. Germline V lookup: CDR1 KGHSH, CDR2 LQKENI. V was pared by 8 bases and J by 3 bases, with 17 bases between.

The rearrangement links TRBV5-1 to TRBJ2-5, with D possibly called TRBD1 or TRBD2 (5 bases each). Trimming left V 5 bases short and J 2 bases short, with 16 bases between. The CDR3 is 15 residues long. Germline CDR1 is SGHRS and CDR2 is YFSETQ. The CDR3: CASRTRDGPQETQYF. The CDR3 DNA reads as TGCGCCAGCAGAACCCGGGACGGGCCGCAAGAGACCCAGTACTTC.